The 6 T cell receptor beta chains below all came from one sample that was sequenced in a study of T cell responses to AZD1222 COVID-19 vaccine. The method was immunoSEQ multiplex PCR; TCRdb's version includes in-frame clones alone and lacks a portion of them. The data show roughly 120,000 clones, with nearly 90% seen just once and roughly 4.5% held by the top ten. Sequenced material: peripheral blood, taken on day 0 of AZD1222 vaccination. All receptors derive from an adult in good health.

The chain uses TRBV10-2 and TRBJ2-7; D may match TRBD1 or TRBD2 (6 bases each). This CDR3 region has 16 residues. CDR1 and CDR2 (germline): WSHSY, SAAADI. V lost 9 bases and J lost 5, with 26 bases in between. The CDR3 sequence is CASGESGALSLNEQYF. CDR3 in DNA: TGCGCCAGTGGGGAGTCGGGGGCGCTGAGTCTAAACGAGCAGTACTTC.

This clone was seen many times. This same CDR3 is encoded by further DNA sequences in the sample. The CDR3 coding sequence is TGTGCCAGCAGCCAAGGGACAGGTCTCTCCTACGAGCAGTACTTC. It yields the protein CASSQGTGLSYEQYF. The chain couples TRBV3-1 (or the pseudogene TRBV3-2) to TRBJ2-7, with TRBD1 matching over 7 bases. Per germline, CDR1 LGHDT and CDR2 YNNKEL (reference sequence). V was clipped by 1 base and J by 0 bases; unmatched bases: 3. This CDR3 is 15 amino acids long.

The chain has TRBV5-1 and TRBJ1-6; 8 bases align to TRBD1. Losses at the gene ends were 4 bases for V and 9 bases for J; bases not matched to a gene: 6. The CDR3 is 14 residues long. Per the germline V gene, CDR1 is SGHRS and CDR2 is YFSETQ. CDR3 DNA sequence: TGCGCCAGCAGCATCGGACAGGGCTTTTCACCCCTCCACTTT. Translation gives CASSIGQGFSPLHF.

The V call is TRBV6-5, the J call TRBJ1-1, with D possibly TRBD1 on 6 matching bases. CDR3 size: 15 residues. Per germline, CDR1 MNHEY and CDR2 SVGAGI. V shed 0 bases and J shed 0 bases, with 8 bases lying between them. The CDR3 nucleotides read TGTGCCAGCAGTTACTCCGCAGGGGTGAACACTGAAGCTTTCTTT. This gives the protein CASSYSAGVNTEAFF.

The chain is built from TRBV28 and TRBJ1-5; 10 bases are shared with TRBD1. The CDR3 length is 15 residues. CDR1 is MDHEN, CDR2 SYDVKM, per germline. V shed 2 bases, J shed 7 bases, and the junction held 5 bases outside the gene matches. CDR3 in amino acids: CASSLRTGGRQPQHF. CDR3 bases: TGTGCCAGCAGTTTAAGGACAGGGGGTAGGCAGCCCCAGCATTTT. Variable domain in full (rest from reference TRBV28 and TRBJ1-5): DVKVTQSSRYLVKRTGEKVFLECVQDMDHENMFWYRQDPGLGLRLIYFSYDVKMKEKGDIPEGYSVSREKKERFSLILESASTNQTSMYLCASSLRTGGRQPQHFGDGTRLSIL.

This clone has a handful of counts. The genes are TRBV6-1 and TRBJ1-2; 8 nucleotides match TRBD1. The CDR3 has 15 amino acids. The germline CDR1 and CDR2 sequences are MNHNS and SASEGT. V trimming: 3 bases; J trimming: 7 bases; junction bases outside the gene matches: 10. CDR3 in DNA: TGTGCCAGCAGTGACGGGGACAGGAAAATCGGTGGCTACACCTTC. This codes for CASSDGDRKIGGYTF.